Listed below are T cell receptor beta chains from one sample, sequenced in a study of identical twins. MiXCR was run by TCRdb on the 5' RACE reads, yielding one entry per CDR3 protein. The top ten hold around 1.6% of the sample, which has approximately 680,000 distinct CDR3 sequences, just over 7% seen once. These records were also assigned to another study, of yellow fever vaccine responses in identical twins.

The sequencing sample was made of PBMCs. The receptors were gathered from a woman aged 18 to 35 in good health. CDR3s leave out the opening cysteine and the closing phenylalanine or tryptophan. Clone size is shown for a subset of rows, as once, few, many or a class of expanded clone.

v_call: TRBV20-1
clone_size: NA
cdr3_length: 13
j_call: TRBJ2-1
cdr3_aa: SARGTSLGHNEQF

v_call: TRBV12-5
clone_size: many
cdr3_length: 11
j_call: TRBJ2-5
cdr3_aa: ASGGDNQETQY

v_call: TRBV29-1
clone_size: many
cdr3_length: 11
j_call: TRBJ1-1
cdr3_aa: SVDSQTTGEAF

v_call: TRBV5-1
clone_size: NA
cdr3_length: 13
j_call: TRBJ2-7
cdr3_aa: ASSLGAGGWYEQY

v_call: TRBV27
clone_size: NA
cdr3_length: 11
j_call: TRBJ2-2
cdr3_aa: ASRSGRGVGLF

v_call: TRBV3-1
clone_size: NA
cdr3_length: 12
j_call: TRBJ2-7
cdr3_aa: ASSQTSGGSEQY

v_call: TRBV28
clone_size: many
cdr3_length: 13
j_call: TRBJ2-3
cdr3_aa: ASSPSGGAGDTQY

v_call: TRBV6-2/TRBV6-3
clone_size: NA
cdr3_length: 13
j_call: TRBJ2-1
cdr3_aa: ASSSLAGGPDEQF

v_call: TRBV4-1
clone_size: NA
cdr3_length: 13
j_call: TRBJ2-5
cdr3_aa: ASSHLREGLETQY

v_call: TRBV10-3
clone_size: NA
cdr3_length: 12
j_call: TRBJ2-5
cdr3_aa: ATRFGTEIETQY

v_call: TRBV6-1
clone_size: many
cdr3_length: 12
j_call: TRBJ1-1
cdr3_aa: ASSRQGLDTEAF

v_call: TRBV18
clone_size: few
cdr3_length: 17
j_call: TRBJ2-1
cdr3_aa: ASSPPSKTGFLSYNEQF

v_call: TRBV7-6
clone_size: NA
cdr3_length: 15
j_call: TRBJ1-6
cdr3_aa: ASSPTERGGYNSPLH

v_call: TRBV12-3/TRBV12-4
clone_size: many
cdr3_length: 10
j_call: TRBJ2-1
cdr3_aa: ASNLAYNEQF

v_call: TRBV7-2
clone_size: many
cdr3_length: 11
j_call: TRBJ1-1
cdr3_aa: ASSPQLNTEAF

v_call: TRBV12-3/TRBV12-4
clone_size: many
cdr3_length: 12
j_call: TRBJ2-5
cdr3_aa: ASSRTRVRETQY

v_call: TRBV12-3/TRBV12-4
clone_size: NA
cdr3_length: 16
j_call: TRBJ2-1
cdr3_aa: ASCPPPLDSRSYNEQF

v_call: TRBV25-1
clone_size: many
cdr3_length: 14
j_call: TRBJ2-1
cdr3_aa: ASSLGQGGSYNEQF

v_call: TRBV10-3
clone_size: few
cdr3_length: 11
j_call: TRBJ2-1
cdr3_aa: AISQTGDNEQF

v_call: TRBV6-5
clone_size: few
cdr3_length: 13
j_call: TRBJ2-7
cdr3_aa: ASSYSGGPSYEQY

v_call: TRBV19
clone_size: few
cdr3_length: 12
j_call: TRBJ2-3
cdr3_aa: ASSILVSADTQY